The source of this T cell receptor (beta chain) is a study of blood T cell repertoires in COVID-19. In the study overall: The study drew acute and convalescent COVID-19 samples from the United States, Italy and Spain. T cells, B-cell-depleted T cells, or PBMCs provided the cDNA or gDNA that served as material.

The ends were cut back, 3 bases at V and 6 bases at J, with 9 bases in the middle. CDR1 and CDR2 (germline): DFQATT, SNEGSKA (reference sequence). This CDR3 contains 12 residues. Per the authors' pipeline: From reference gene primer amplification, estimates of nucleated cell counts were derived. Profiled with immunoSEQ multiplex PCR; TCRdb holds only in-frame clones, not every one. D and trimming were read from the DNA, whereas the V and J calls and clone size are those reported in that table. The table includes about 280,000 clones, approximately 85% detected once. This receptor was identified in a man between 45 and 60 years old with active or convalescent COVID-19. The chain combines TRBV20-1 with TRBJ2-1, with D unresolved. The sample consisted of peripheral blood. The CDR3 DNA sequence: TGCAGTGCTAGTTCTAACCCCAATGAGCAGTTCTTC. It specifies CSASSNPNEQFF.